A selection of T cell receptor beta chains follows, all from one sample in a study of T cells after yellow fever vaccination. From the 5' RACE reads, TCRdb called clonotypes with MiXCR, one entry per CDR3 protein. The sample shows some 110,000 distinct CDR3 sequences, approximately 8.4% of them seen only once. Sequencing was performed on CD8+ T cells sorted from PBMCs, taken 45 days after the yellow fever booster vaccination. The receptors derive from a man aged 30 to 45 who received the YFV17D yellow fever vaccine. Each CDR3 is given with its conserved first and last residue. A D gene is named only where the DNA matches it firmly. Where a row states a size, it is once, few, many or the class of an expanded clone; other rows omit it.

clone_size d_call j_call v_call cdr3_length cdr3_aa cdr3_nt
few - TRBJ2-7 TRBV6-2/TRBV6-3 12 CASSVTPSDPSF TGTGCCAGCAGCGTCACCCCTTCCGACCCCTCCTTC
- - TRBJ2-7 TRBV14 16 CASSQALGRSSYEQYF TGTGCCAGCAGCCAAGCACTAGGACGGAGCTCCTACGAGCAGTACTTC
- TRBD1 TRBJ2-5 TRBV20-1 17 CSAREEVGQGMRETQYF TGCAGTGCTAGAGAGGAAGTAGGACAGGGTATGAGGGAGACCCAGTACTTC
many - TRBJ2-5 TRBV5-1 15 CASSLATGSGETQYF TGCGCCAGCAGCTTGGCTACCGGGAGCGGAGAGACCCAGTACTTC
many - TRBJ2-2 TRBV12-3/TRBV12-4 13 CASRTGYTGELFF TGTGCCAGCAGAACCGGGTACACCGGGGAGCTGTTTTTT
- TRBD2 TRBJ2-7 TRBV7-9 16 CASSLGVGGSRYEQYF TGTGCCAGCAGCTTAGGAGTTGGCGGGAGTAGATACGAGCAGTACTTC
few - TRBJ2-7 TRBV6-6 11 CASTRAGEQYF TGTGCCAGCACCAGGGCGGGCGAGCAGTACTTC
many - TRBJ2-3 TRBV5-1 12 CASSPRLDTQYF TGCGCCAGCAGTCCCAGGTTAGATACGCAGTATTTT
once - TRBJ1-1 TRBV11-2 11 CASSFPTGAFF TGTGCCAGCAGCTTTCCGACGGGGGCTTTCTTT
many - TRBJ1-5 TRBV19 14 CASRVWEGNQPQHF TGTGCCAGTAGGGTCTGGGAGGGCAATCAGCCCCAGCATTTT
many TRBD2 TRBJ2-3 TRBV6-1 14 CASTMAGESDTQYF TGTGCCAGTACAATGGCGGGAGAGTCGGATACGCAGTATTTT
- - TRBJ1-2 TRBV20-1 9 CSASYGYTF TGCAGTGCTAGCTATGGCTACACCTTC
many - TRBJ2-1 TRBV11-2 12 CASSPGHHEQFF TGTGCCAGCAGCCCGGGGCACCATGAGCAGTTCTTC
few - TRBJ2-3 TRBV6-1 13 CASDGGGTDTQYF TGTGCCAGCGATGGCGGCGGCACAGATACGCAGTATTTT
many - TRBJ2-5 TRBV2 14 CASISPGLQETQYF TGTGCCAGCATTAGTCCGGGACTCCAAGAGACCCAGTACTTC
few TRBD1 TRBJ2-7 TRBV7-9 17 CASSPAKGQGRSYEQYF TGTGCCAGCAGCCCCGCGAAGGGACAGGGGCGTTCCTACGAGCAGTACTTC
many - TRBJ2-2 TRBV29-1 11 CSVVISGELFF TGCAGCGTTGTTATTTCGGGGGAGCTGTTTTTT
few - TRBJ2-7 TRBV19 15 CASSPGAGSHYEQYF TGTGCCAGTAGCCCAGGGGCGGGGTCCCACTACGAGCAGTACTTC
many TRBD2 TRBJ2-1 TRBV27 13 CASKIAGDNEQFF TGTGCCAGCAAAATAGCGGGTGACAATGAGCAGTTCTTC
many - TRBJ2-7 TRBV6-5 11 CASTGSYEQYF TGTGCCAGCACGGGGTCCTACGAGCAGTACTTC
many TRBD2 TRBJ2-5 TRBV7-9 15 CASSLMGGPQETQYF TGTGCCAGCAGCTTAATGGGAGGGCCCCAAGAGACCCAGTACTTC
few - TRBJ1-2 TRBV5-4 15 CASSSISVTNYGYTF TGTGCCAGCAGCTCCATTTCGGTTACTAACTATGGCTACACCTTC
many TRBD1 TRBJ2-4 TRBV6-5 12 CASSSGQGIQYF TGTGCCAGCAGTTCGGGACAGGGGATTCAGTACTTC
many - TRBJ2-1 TRBV27 13 CASSLGGGREQFF TGTGCCAGCAGTTTAGGAGGGGGTCGTGAGCAGTTCTTC
many TRBD1 TRBJ2-7 TRBV29-1 13 CSVAGQDSYEQYF TGCAGCGTTGCGGGACAGGACTCCTACGAGCAGTACTTC
few - TRBJ2-1 TRBV3-1 19 CATSQDSITMGGPYNEQFF TGTGCCACCAGCCAAGATTCTATAACTATGGGGGGCCCATACAATGAGCAGTTCTTC
many - TRBJ2-7 TRBV7-8 14 CASSSPGWSYEQYF TGTGCCAGCAGCTCCCCGGGCTGGTCCTACGAGCAGTACTTC
- - TRBJ2-7 TRBV4-3 14 CASSQDSGAGEQYF TGCGCCAGCAGCCAAGACTCGGGAGCGGGCGAGCAGTACTTC
many - TRBJ2-7 TRBV4-3 12 CASFLNSYEQYF TGCGCCAGCTTTCTTAACTCCTACGAGCAGTACTTC
many TRBD1 TRBJ2-2 TRBV27 17 CASSPGQVGGWTGELFF TGTGCCAGCAGTCCCGGACAGGTTGGGGGTTGGACCGGGGAGCTGTTTTTT
- TRBD1 TRBJ2-3 TRBV5-1 14 CASSLQGHPDTQYF TGCGCCAGCAGCTTACAGGGGCACCCAGATACGCAGTATTTT
- - TRBJ1-2 TRBV20-1 10 CSLGERGYTF TGCAGTTTGGGCGAGAGGGGCTACACCTTC
many TRBD2 TRBJ2-7 TRBV5-1 17 CASSLNQGLAGVYEQYF TGCGCCAGCAGCTTGAATCAAGGACTAGCGGGGGTTTACGAGCAGTACTTC
- TRBD2 TRBJ2-3 TRBV11-1 18 CASSRAASGVSYTDTQYF TGTGCCAGCAGCCGGGCGGCTAGCGGGGTTTCCTACACAGATACGCAGTATTTT
many - TRBJ2-3 TRBV11-2 12 CASSRGGDTQYF TGTGCCAGCAGCCGAGGGGGAGATACGCAGTATTTT